These T cell receptor beta chains were read from a single sample in a study of identical twins. TCRdb re-analysed the 5' RACE reads in MiXCR, keeping a single row per CDR3 protein. Of 400,000 to 650,000 distinct CDR3 sequences listed, under 25% were seen once; the top ten hold under 0.95%. This sample also appeared in a second study, on T cells expressing NK-cell markers.

Sequencing was done on a sample of CD4+ T cells sorted from blood. These receptors came from a woman under 30 in good health. The CDR3 runs from the conserved cysteine through the conserved F or W. D genes are given only for firm matches. Clone size is not always given. Where it is, it says once, few, many or a class for expanded clones.

size	length	J	D	V	CDR3	DNA
.	15	TRBJ2-3	.	TRBV20-1	CSARKWQGGADTQYF	TGCAGTGCTAGGAAGTGGCAGGGAGGCGCAGATACGCAGTATTTT
.	13	TRBJ2-3	TRBD2	TRBV20-1	CSERTSGADTQYF	TGCAGTGAAAGGACTAGCGGGGCAGATACGCAGTATTTT
.	11	TRBJ2-1	.	TRBV20-1	CSARDGPEQFF	TGCAGTGCTAGGGATGGCCCTGAGCAGTTCTTC
.	14	TRBJ2-5	.	TRBV5-1	CASSFQAGQETQYF	TGCGCCAGCAGCTTCCAAGCCGGCCAAGAGACCCAGTACTTC
.	12	TRBJ2-1	.	TRBV20-1	CSVSGVHNEQFF	TGCAGTGTCTCGGGAGTCCACAATGAGCAGTTCTTC
.	12	TRBJ2-3	.	TRBV20-1	CSAARSTDTQYF	TGCAGTGCTGCACGGAGCACAGATACGCAGTATTTT
many	14	TRBJ1-2	.	TRBV29-1	CAMPAGGPNYGYTF	TGCGCAATGCCGGCGGGGGGCCCCAACTATGGCTACACCTTC
.	14	TRBJ2-5	.	TRBV5-5	CASSLQRSQETQYF	TGTGCCAGCAGCTTGCAGCGATCCCAAGAGACCCAGTACTTC
.	13	TRBJ2-3	.	TRBV7-2	CASSLYSEMWQYF	TGTGCCAGCAGCTTATATTCGGAGATGTGGCAGTATTTT
.	15	TRBJ1-6	.	TRBV12-3/TRBV12-4	CASSLGLGANSPLHF	TGTGCCAGCAGTTTAGGGCTCGGAGCTAATTCACCCCTCCACTTT
.	15	TRBJ1-5	TRBD1	TRBV6-1	CASRPDRGYNQPQHF	TGTGCCAGCAGGCCGGACAGGGGTTACAATCAGCCCCAGCATTTT
.	17	TRBJ1-4	.	TRBV15	CATSITGRGPTNEKLFF	TGTGCCACCAGCATAACCGGACGGGGGCCAACTAATGAAAAACTGTTTTTT
few	15	TRBJ1-1	.	TRBV5-1	CASSLSPSLNTEAFF	TGCGCCAGCAGCTTATCTCCTTCATTGAACACTGAAGCTTTCTTT
few	15	TRBJ1-2	TRBD1	TRBV10-3	CAITEMVTGIYGYTF	TGTGCCATCACTGAGATGGTGACAGGGATCTATGGCTACACCTTC
few	11	TRBJ2-1	.	TRBV10-3	CAISGHGEQFF	TGTGCCATCAGTGGCCACGGGGAGCAGTTCTTC
.	14	TRBJ2-1	TRBD1	TRBV20-1	CSAILGGTYNEQFF	TGCAGTGCGATTCTAGGGGGCACCTACAATGAGCAGTTCTTC
.	13	TRBJ2-7	TRBD1	TRBV6-1	CAGAGTGRHEQYF	TGTGCCGGGGCCGGGACAGGGAGACACGAGCAGTACTTC
.	18	TRBJ1-6	.	TRBV4-3	CASSQEVPRSSYNSPLHF	TGCGCCAGCAGCCAAGAAGTCCCCAGGAGCTCCTATAATTCACCCCTCCACTTT
.	14	TRBJ2-7	TRBD1	TRBV20-1	CSASTGTGSYEQYF	TGCAGTGCTTCGACCGGGACAGGATCCTACGAGCAGTACTTC
.	16	TRBJ1-6	.	TRBV7-2	CASSLDAGISHSPLHF	TGTGCCAGCAGCTTAGATGCGGGGATTTCGCATTCACCCCTCCACTTT
.	16	TRBJ2-2	TRBD1	TRBV18	CASSPRGQGAGGELFF	TGTGCCAGCTCACCGCGAGGACAGGGGGCTGGCGGGGAGCTGTTTTTT
.	14	TRBJ1-6	.	TRBV5-1	CASSLERLGSPLHF	TGCGCCAGCAGCTTGGAACGCCTCGGATCACCCCTCCACTTT
.	16	TRBJ2-6	.	TRBV7-6	CASSLVSRAGANVLTF	TGTGCCAGCAGCTTAGTCTCCAGGGCTGGGGCCAACGTCCTGACTTTC
few	15	TRBJ1-5	.	TRBV12-3/TRBV12-4	CASSLRLSGSQPQHF	TGTGCCAGCAGTTTAAGGCTTAGTGGGAGTCAGCCCCAGCATTTT
.	14	TRBJ1-1	.	TRBV6-5	CASSYSLDGREAFF	TGTGCCAGCAGTTACTCTTTGGACGGAAGAGAAGCTTTCTTT
.	14	TRBJ1-2	TRBD1	TRBV30	CAWSTPTGGFGYTF	TGTGCCTGGAGTACTCCGACAGGGGGCTTTGGCTACACCTTC
.	12	TRBJ2-1	.	TRBV20-1	CSARDSAHEQFF	TGCAGTGCTAGAGATTCGGCACATGAGCAGTTCTTC
few	13	TRBJ1-3	.	TRBV6-4	CASSADSGNTIYF	TGTGCCAGCAGTGCGGACTCTGGAAACACCATATATTTT
.	14	TRBJ2-3	.	TRBV6-5	CASSYFGSTDTQYF	TGTGCCAGCAGTTACTTTGGAAGTACAGATACGCAGTATTTT
.	14	TRBJ2-3	TRBD2	TRBV10-3	CAISSGGGSDTQYF	TGTGCCATCAGCTCGGGGGGTGGCTCAGATACGCAGTATTTT
.	11	TRBJ1-2	.	TRBV12-3/TRBV12-4	CASSLSAGSSF	TGTGCCAGCAGTTTATCGGCGGGTTCATCATTC
few	15	TRBJ1-2	TRBD1	TRBV20-1	CSAKTLPDRGHGYTF	TGCAGTGCTAAAACCCTACCGGACAGGGGACATGGCTACACCTTC
few	13	TRBJ1-5	.	TRBV30	CAWSTDSNQPQHF	TGTGCCTGGAGTACGGATAGCAATCAGCCCCAGCATTTT
.	14	TRBJ2-3	.	TRBV12-3/TRBV12-4	CASSIQDSTDTQYF	TGTGCCAGCAGCATACAGGATAGCACAGATACGCAGTATTTT
.	13	TRBJ2-2	.	TRBV2	CASRQTNTGELFF	TGTGCCAGCAGGCAAACAAACACCGGGGAGCTGTTTTTT
.	16	TRBJ2-6	.	TRBV4-3	CASSQDKGWGANVLTF	TGCGCCAGCAGCCAAGATAAGGGTTGGGGGGCCAACGTCCTGACTTTC
.	15	TRBJ2-2	TRBD2	TRBV6-2/TRBV6-3	CASHSGTRHTGELFF	TGTGCCAGTCACAGCGGGACTAGACACACCGGGGAGCTGTTTTTT
few	13	TRBJ2-1	.	TRBV29-1	CSVSGGVYNEQFF	TGCAGCGTTTCCGGCGGGGTTTACAATGAGCAGTTCTTC